The entry that follows covers one T cell receptor (beta chain) sequence. Antigen specificity is unknown. Trimming removed 10 bases from V and 7 bases from J, with 10 bases in between. The CDR3 consists of 10 residues. Germline CDR1 is WNHNN and CDR2 is SYGVQD (reference sequence). The record originates from a study of shared clonotypes between healthy human individuals. Study-level information: Serving as donors were a couple of women and a few men, whose ages spanned 18 to 49.

TCRdb's copy holds only in-frame clones and misses some; the assay was immunoSEQ multiplex PCR. This sample has about 2.4 million clones; approximately 93% occur once, and the top ten carry about 0.38%. General observations from the study: Expectations were that clonotype sharing among donors would be affected by sequencing depth.

The receptor was isolated from a man between 18 and 29 years old in good health. Some clones in this sample may be carry-over from other donors' samples. Sequences were obtained from naive CD4+ T cells from PBMCs. Subset described: CD45RA+ positively selected. V usage is TRBV10-1 and J usage is TRBJ1-2, with no clear D. The CDR3 nucleotides are TGCGCCACCCTCCCTGGTGGCTACACCTTC. Translation: CATLPGGYTF.